The TCR beta chain under discussion was sequenced for a study of blood T cell repertoires in COVID-19. As for the study in general: Researchers got acute and convalescent COVID-19 samples from the United States, Italy and Spain. The cDNA or gDNA used as material had been derived from T cells, B-cell-depleted T cells, or PBMCs.

Germline assignment: CDR1 SGHNT and CDR2 YYREEE (reference sequence). CDR3 length: 16 residues. Trimming cost V 0 bases and J 2 bases; bases outside gene matches: 5. In the original workflow: By means of reference gene primer amplification, nucleated cell counts were estimated. Measured with immunoSEQ multiplex PCR; TCRdb has only the in-frame clones, and not every one. D and trimming come from the DNA, and the V and J calls and clone size come from that table. The sample consists of 120,000 to 150,000 clones, roughly 90% of them appearing once. The clonotype originates from a man between 50 and 59 years old with active or convalescent COVID-19. This chain connects TRBV5-4 to TRBJ2-7; 10 nucleotides line up with TRBD1. The sample taken for sequencing was peripheral blood. As DNA, the CDR3 is TGTGCCAGCAGCTTGGGGTTGGGACAGGGGACCTACGAGCAGTACTTC. Protein sequence: CASSLGLGQGTYEQYF.